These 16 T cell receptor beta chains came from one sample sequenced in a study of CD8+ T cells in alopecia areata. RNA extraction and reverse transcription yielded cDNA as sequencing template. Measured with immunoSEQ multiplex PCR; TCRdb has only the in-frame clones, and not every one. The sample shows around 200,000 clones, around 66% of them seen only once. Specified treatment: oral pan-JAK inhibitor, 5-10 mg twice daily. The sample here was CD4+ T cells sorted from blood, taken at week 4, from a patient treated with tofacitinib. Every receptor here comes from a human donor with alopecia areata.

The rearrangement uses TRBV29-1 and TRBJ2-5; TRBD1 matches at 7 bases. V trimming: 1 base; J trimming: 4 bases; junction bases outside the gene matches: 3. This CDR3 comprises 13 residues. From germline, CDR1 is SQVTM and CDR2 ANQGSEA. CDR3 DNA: TGCAGCGTTGAAGGACAGGGTGGAGAGACCCAGTACTTC. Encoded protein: CSVEGQGGETQYF.

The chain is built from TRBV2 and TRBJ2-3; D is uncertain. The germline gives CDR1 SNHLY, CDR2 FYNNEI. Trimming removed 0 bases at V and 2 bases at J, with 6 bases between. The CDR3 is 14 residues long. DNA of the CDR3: TGTGCCAGCAGTGAAGCGAAACCCACAGATACGCAGTATTTT. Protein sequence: CASSEAKPTDTQYF. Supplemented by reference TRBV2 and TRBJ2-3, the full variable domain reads EPEVTQTPSHQVTQMGQEVILRCVPISNHLYFYWYRQILGQKVEFLVSFYNNEISEKSEIFDDQFSVERPDGSNFTLKIRSTKLEDSAMYFCASSEAKPTDTQYFGPGTRLTVL.

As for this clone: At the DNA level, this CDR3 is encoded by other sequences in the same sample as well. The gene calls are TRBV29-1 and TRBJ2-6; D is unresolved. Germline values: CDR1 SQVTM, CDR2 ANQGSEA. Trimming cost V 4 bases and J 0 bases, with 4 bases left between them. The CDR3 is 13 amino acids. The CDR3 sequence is CSVAGSGANVLTF. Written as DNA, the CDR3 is TGCAGCGTTGCTGGCTCTGGGGCCAACGTCCTGACTTTC.

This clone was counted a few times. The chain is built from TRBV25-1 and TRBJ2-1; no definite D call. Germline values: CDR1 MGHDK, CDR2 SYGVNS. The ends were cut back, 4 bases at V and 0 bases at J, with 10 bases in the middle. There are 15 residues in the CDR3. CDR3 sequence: CASSVSGGSYNEQFF. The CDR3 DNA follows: TGTGCCAGCAGTGTTTCAGGCGGCTCCTACAATGAGCAGTTCTTC.

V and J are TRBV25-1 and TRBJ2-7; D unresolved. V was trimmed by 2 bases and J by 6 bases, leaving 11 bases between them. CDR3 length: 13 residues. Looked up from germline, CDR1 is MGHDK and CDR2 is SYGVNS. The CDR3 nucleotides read TGTGCCAGCAGTGAAGTGGTGGCCGGCGAGCAGTACTTC. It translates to CASSEVVAGEQYF.

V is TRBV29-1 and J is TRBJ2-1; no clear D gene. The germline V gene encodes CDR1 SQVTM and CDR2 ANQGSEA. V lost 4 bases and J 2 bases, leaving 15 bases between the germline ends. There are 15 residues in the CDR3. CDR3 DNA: TGCAGCGTTGTTGGGCAGCTAGGAGCCTACAATGAGCAGTTCTTC. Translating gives CSVVGQLGAYNEQFF.

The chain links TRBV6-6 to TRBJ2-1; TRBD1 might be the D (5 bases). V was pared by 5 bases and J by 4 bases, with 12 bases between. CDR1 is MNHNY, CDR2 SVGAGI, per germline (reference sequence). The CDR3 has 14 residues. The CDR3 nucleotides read TGTGCCAGCAGTAACACCGACAGTTACAATGAGCAGTTCTTC. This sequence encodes CASSNTDSYNEQFF.

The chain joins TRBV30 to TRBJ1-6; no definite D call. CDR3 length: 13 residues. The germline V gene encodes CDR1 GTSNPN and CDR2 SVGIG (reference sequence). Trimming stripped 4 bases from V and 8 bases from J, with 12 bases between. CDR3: CAWTSGPHSPLHF. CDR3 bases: TGTGCCTGGACATCCGGGCCGCATTCACCCCTCCACTTT.

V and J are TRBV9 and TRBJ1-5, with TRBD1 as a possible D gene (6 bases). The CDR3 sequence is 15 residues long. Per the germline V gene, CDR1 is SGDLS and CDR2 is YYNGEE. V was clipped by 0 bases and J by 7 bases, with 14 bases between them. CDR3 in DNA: TGTGCCAGCAGCGTAGATGGCAGGGGTCGGCAGCCCCAGCATTTT. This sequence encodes CASSVDGRGRQPQHF.

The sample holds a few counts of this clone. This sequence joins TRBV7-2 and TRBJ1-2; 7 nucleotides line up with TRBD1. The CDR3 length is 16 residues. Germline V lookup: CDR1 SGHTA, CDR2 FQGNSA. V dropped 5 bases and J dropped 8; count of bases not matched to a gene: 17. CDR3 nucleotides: TGTGCCAGCAGCCCCGGGACAGCTATGTCATTGGCCGGCTACACCTTC. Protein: CASSPGTAMSLAGYTF.

Here the CDR3 reads CAWTSGRGDNNEQFF. The CDR3, as DNA: TGTGCCTGGACCTCCGGCAGGGGTGATAACAATGAGCAGTTCTTC. J is TRBJ2-1 and V is TRBV30, with D maybe TRBD1 (6 bases). Deletions cut 4 bases from V and 5 bases from J, with 18 bases between. CDR3 length: 15 residues. CDR1 GTSNPN and CDR2 SVGIG come from the germline V gene (reference sequence). The full variable domain, completed using reference TRBV30 and TRBJ2-1, is SQTIHQWPATLVQPVGSPLSLECTVEGTSNPNLYWYRQAAGRGLQLLFYSVGIGQISSEVPQNLSASRPQDRQFILSSKKLLLSDSGFYLCAWTSGRGDNNEQFFGPGTRLTVL.

The DNA for the CDR3 is TGTGCCAGCAGCTTGCGACCCCTCACAGATACGCAGTATTTT. Translation gives CASSLRPLTDTQYF. The chain links TRBV7-8 to TRBJ2-3; D call uncertain. Germline-derived CDR1 and CDR2 are SGHVS and FQNEAQ. This CDR3 has 14 amino acids. With 3 bases removed from V and 2 bases from J, the gap between germline ends came to 9 bases.

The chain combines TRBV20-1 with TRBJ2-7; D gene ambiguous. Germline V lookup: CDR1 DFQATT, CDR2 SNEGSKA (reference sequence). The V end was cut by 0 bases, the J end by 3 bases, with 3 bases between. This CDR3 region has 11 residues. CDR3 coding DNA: TGCAGTGCTAGAGAGGTCTACGAGCAGTACTTC. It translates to CSAREVYEQYF.

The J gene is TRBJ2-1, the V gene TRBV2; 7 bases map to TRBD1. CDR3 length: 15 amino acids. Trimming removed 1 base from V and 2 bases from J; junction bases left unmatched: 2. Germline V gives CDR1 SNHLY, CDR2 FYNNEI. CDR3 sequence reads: CASSEDRGTYNEQFF. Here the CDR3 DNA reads TGTGCCAGCAGTGAAGACAGGGGAACCTACAATGAGCAGTTCTTC.

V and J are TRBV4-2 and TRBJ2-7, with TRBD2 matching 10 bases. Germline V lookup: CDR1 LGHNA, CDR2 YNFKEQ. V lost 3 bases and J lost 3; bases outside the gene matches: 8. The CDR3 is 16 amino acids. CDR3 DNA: TGTGCCAGCAGCCAGCCGAGCGGGGGGGCGTTCTACGAGCAGTACTTC. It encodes CASSQPSGGAFYEQYF.

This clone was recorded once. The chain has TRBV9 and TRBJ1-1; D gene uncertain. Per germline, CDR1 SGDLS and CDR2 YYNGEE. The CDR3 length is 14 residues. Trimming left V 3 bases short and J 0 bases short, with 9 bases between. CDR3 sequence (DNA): TGTGCCAGCAGCGCTTCCAGTTTGAACACTGAAGCTTTCTTT. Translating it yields CASSASSLNTEAFF.